The table lists the clone carrying this T cell receptor beta chain with many counts. Its antigen is not identified. These data originate in a study of breast tumors, draining lymph nodes, adjacent tissues. TCRdb itself ran the multiplex PCR reads through MiXCR, one entry per CDR3 protein. The table includes approximately 90,000 distinct CDR3 sequences, more than 25% detected once. The CDR3 is 14 residues long. Germline CDR1 and CDR2: DFQATT and SNEGSKA (reference sequence). Unmatched junction bases numbered 4, after V lost 1 base and J lost 5 bases. Study-wide results and caveats: Luminal-like breast cancer showed significantly greater tumor-nontumor repertoire similarity than basal-like breast cancer did. The lymph node origin of tumor T cells was framed as consistent with a hypothesis, not demonstrated. Compared with lymph nodes, tumors were less diverse; compared with nontumor tissue, more.

Samples came from axillary lymph nodes draining the breast cancer. The chain has TRBV20-1 and TRBJ2-3; the match to TRBD2 covers 9 bases. The receptor's source is a female donor with breast cancer. Some clones in this sample may be carry-over from other donors' samples. Sample: axillary lymph node tissue. The CDR3, as DNA: TGCAGTGCTAGAGTAGCGGGAGTTCAAGATACGCAGTATTTT. Its translation is CSARVAGVQDTQYF.